The 31 T cell receptor beta chains below all came from one sample that was sequenced in a study of blood T cell repertoires in COVID-19. Using immunoSEQ multiplex PCR, the repertoire was profiled, and TCRdb retains in-frame clones only, with some absent. The repertoire has 95,000 to 120,000 clones, over 75% of them found once; the top ten carry less than 5%. The sequencing input was peripheral blood. The receptors here all came from a woman aged 70-85 years with acute or convalescent COVID-19.

V and J are TRBV4-3 and TRBJ1-4; 7 nucleotides match TRBD1. Germline CDR1 and CDR2: LGHNA and YSLEER. V lost 0 bases and J lost 5; bases outside the gene matches: 3. The CDR3 runs 15 residues. The CDR3, as DNA: TGCGCCAGCAGCCAAGATCCGGACAGGAATGAAAAACTGTTTTTT. Its translation is CASSQDPDRNEKLFF.

The V call is TRBV5-6, the J call TRBJ1-6; D is unclear. The V end was cut by 0 bases, the J end by 10 bases, with 11 bases between. There are 14 residues in the CDR3. Germline V gene lookup returns CDR1 SGHDT and CDR2 YYEEEE. For the CDR3, the DNA is TGTGCCAGCAGCTTGGCCGGGAGGGAATCACCCCTCCACTTT. This encodes CASSLAGRESPLHF. Full variable domain (remainder filled in from reference TRBV5-6 and TRBJ1-6): DAGVTQSPTHLIKTRGQQVTLRCSPKSGHDTVSWYQQALGQGPQFIFQYYEEEERQRGNFPDRFSGHQFPNYSSELNVNALLLGDSALYLCASSLAGRESPLHFGNGTRLTVT.

This clone showed up just a few times. The chain links TRBV4-2 to TRBJ1-2; D is unresolved. CDR3 length: 16 residues. Trimming pared 0 bases from V and 8 bases from J, leaving 19 bases between. CDR1 is LGHNA, CDR2 YNFKEQ, per germline. The DNA for the CDR3 is TGTGCCAGCAGCCAAGATGGAGGCCGGACGTCGGTGGGCTACACCTTC. It codes for CASSQDGGRTSVGYTF.

The V and J genes are TRBV28 and TRBJ2-3; 10 bases are a match to TRBD2. From germline, CDR1 is MDHEN and CDR2 SYDVKM. V lost 5 bases, J lost 0 bases, and 2 bases stayed unmatched. This CDR3 has 15 residues. The CDR3 nucleotides are TGTGCCAGCAGTCAGACTAGCGGGAGCACAGATACGCAGTATTTT. As protein: CASSQTSGSTDTQYF.

The J gene is TRBJ2-5, the V gene TRBV28; D is perhaps TRBD2 (6 bases). Germline CDR1 is MDHEN and CDR2 is SYDVKM. The CDR3 runs 12 residues. V lost 7 bases, J lost 3 bases, and 9 bases lay in between. CDR3 DNA sequence: TGTGCCAGCACAGGGACTGAAGAGACCCAGTACTTC. Translating it yields CASTGTEETQYF. Full variable domain (rest looked up from reference TRBV28 and TRBJ2-5): DVKVTQSSRYLVKRTGEKVFLECVQDMDHENMFWYRQDPGLGLRLIYFSYDVKMKEKGDIPEGYSVSREKKERFSLILESASTNQTSMYLCASTGTEETQYFGPGTRLLVL.

This sequence joins TRBV2 and TRBJ2-7; D ambiguous. This CDR3 contains 11 residues. With 8 bases removed from V and 2 bases from J, the gap between germline ends came to 7 bases. CDR1 SNHLY and CDR2 FYNNEI come from the germline V gene. CDR3 residues: CASFEAYEQYF. The CDR3 DNA is TGTGCCAGCTTCGAGGCCTACGAGCAGTACTTC.

The chain is built from TRBV5-6 and TRBJ1-1; D unresolved. V lost 0 bases to trimming and J lost 4 bases, with 10 bases between them. The CDR3 contains 14 residues. CDR1 is SGHDT, CDR2 YYEEEE, per germline. In nucleotides, the CDR3 is TGTGCCAGCAGCTTGGGGTGGCGGGGCACTGAAGCTTTCTTT. Encoded protein: CASSLGWRGTEAFF.

The chain uses TRBV5-6 and TRBJ1-3, with D tentatively TRBD1 (5 bases). Trimming took off 5 bases at V and 7 bases at J, with 16 bases between the two ends. The CDR3 spans 14 residues. Germline-derived CDR1 and CDR2 are SGHDT and YYEEEE. CDR3 in amino acids: CASSDSGGRNTIYF. The CDR3 region has the DNA TGTGCCAGCAGTGACTCCGGGGGTAGGAACACCATATATTTT.

The rearrangement links TRBV7-9 to TRBJ1-1; a weak D match, TRBD1 (5 bases). There are 15 residues in the CDR3. The germline gives CDR1 SEHNR, CDR2 FQNEAQ (reference sequence). Trimming left V 1 base short and J 4 bases short, with 13 bases between. CDR3 protein: CASSLDRTRGTEAFF. The CDR3 nucleotides are TGTGCCAGCAGCTTAGACAGGACACGTGGCACTGAAGCTTTCTTT.

The rearrangement joins TRBV19 to TRBJ1-3, with 9 bases aligning to TRBD1. The germline V gene encodes CDR1 LNHDA and CDR2 SQIVND (reference sequence). CDR3 length: 13 residues. The trim removed 8 bases at V and 2 bases at J, leaving 1 base unmatched. Here the CDR3 DNA reads TGTGCCAGTGGGACAGGGACTGGAAACACCATATATTTT. Its translation is CASGTGTGNTIYF.

The sample holds a few counts of this clone. V is TRBV25-1 and J is TRBJ2-1; 10 nucleotides match TRBD2. The CDR3 runs 16 residues. Per the germline V gene, CDR1 is MGHDK and CDR2 is SYGVNS. J was trimmed by 0 bases and V by 5 bases; bases with no gene match: 4. The CDR3 sequence: CASSFSSGGSYNEQFF. CDR3 DNA sequence: TGTGCCAGCAGTTTCTCTAGCGGGGGCTCCTACAATGAGCAGTTCTTC.

V usage is TRBV18 and J usage is TRBJ2-6, with a weak D call TRBD2 (6 bases). Between the trimmed V and J ends, which lost 4 bases and 0 bases, there was a span of 16 bases. The CDR3 covers 18 residues. Germline V gene lookup returns CDR1 KGHSH and CDR2 LQKENI. CDR3 region: CASSRTGTLNSGANVLTF. In DNA form, the CDR3 reads TGTGCCAGCTCACGTACCGGGACTCTTAACTCTGGGGCCAACGTCCTGACTTTC. Filled out from reference TRBV18 and TRBJ2-6, the complete variable domain reads NAGVMQNPRHLVRRRGQEARLRCSPMKGHSHVYWYRQLPEEGLKFMVYLQKENIIDESGMPKERFSAEFPKEGPSILRIQQVVRGDSAAYFCASSRTGTLNSGANVLTFGAGSRLTVL.

The gene calls are TRBV19 and TRBJ2-5; tentative D call: TRBD2 (5 bases). CDR1 is LNHDA, CDR2 SQIVND, per germline (reference sequence). The CDR3 is 14 amino acids. The V gene lost 6 bases and the J gene lost 4 bases, with 15 bases spanning the gap. DNA of the CDR3: TGTGCCAGTAGCACGGACTCCGTTGGAGAGACCCAGTACTTC. Its translation is CASSTDSVGETQYF.

The chain has TRBV27 and TRBJ1-2, with D unresolved. Trimming stripped 8 bases from V and 0 bases from J, with 16 bases between. Germline V gene data show CDR1 as MNHEY and CDR2 as SMNVEV (reference sequence). The CDR3 loop spans 15 amino acids. The DNA for the CDR3 is TGTGCCAGCGGAGCCGACTCTCTCACTAACTATGGCTACACCTTC. Translation: CASGADSLTNYGYTF.

The V call is TRBV4-1, the J call TRBJ1-5; D may be TRBD1 (5 bases). The V end lost 4 bases, the J end lost 4 bases, and 20 bases lay between the germline ends. The length of the CDR3 is 17 residues. CDR1 MGHRA and CDR2 YSYEKL come from the germline V gene. The CDR3 reads CASSLSRGGAGNQPQHF. The CDR3 DNA is TGCGCCAGCAGCCTTTCAAGGGGTGGGGCTGGGAATCAGCCCCAGCATTTT.

This clone was observed once. This chain links TRBV11-2 with TRBJ2-5; 7 positions agree with TRBD1. CDR3 length: 16 residues. The germline V gene encodes CDR1 SGHAT and CDR2 FQNNGV. The ends lost 5 bases at V and 5 bases at J; junction bases unmatched: 14. Here the CDR3 reads CASSLNPQGSMETQYF. The CDR3 DNA reads as TGTGCCAGCAGCCTAAACCCACAGGGGAGTATGGAGACCCAGTACTTC.

Many counts were recorded for this clone. The chain uses TRBV21-1 and TRBJ2-5; the listed D gene, TRBD2, was not tested against the DNA. TRBV21-1 is a pseudogene. The length of the CDR3 is 17 residues. The CDR3 sequence: CASSYSGRARGQETQYF. DNA of the CDR3: TGTGCCAGCAGTTATAGCGGGAGGGCGAGGGGCCAAGAGACCCAGTACTTC.

The rearrangement uses TRBV2 and TRBJ1-2; 7 positions agree with TRBD1. The J segment lost 2 bases and the V segment lost 6 bases, leaving 9 bases of the junction unmatched. There are 15 residues in the CDR3. Germline CDR1 and CDR2: SNHLY and FYNNEI. The CDR3 nucleotides are TGTGCCAGCAGCACGACAGGGTTTGACAACTATGGCTACACCTTC. It codes for CASSTTGFDNYGYTF.

The chain employs TRBV28 and TRBJ1-5, with 12 bases that match TRBD1. This CDR3 contains 16 residues. V shed 3 bases and J 5 bases; nucleotides not matched to a gene: 5. Germline V gives CDR1 MDHEN, CDR2 SYDVKM. CDR3 nucleotides: TGTGCCAGCAGTTTTTGGGACAGGGGGCCCGATCAGCCCCAGCATTTT. Protein: CASSFWDRGPDQPQHF.

V is TRBV28 and J is TRBJ2-2; 7 bases line up with TRBD1. This CDR3 is built from 14 residues. The ends lost 6 bases at V and 5 bases at J; junction bases unmatched: 6. The germline CDR1 and CDR2 sequences are MDHEN and SYDVKM. CDR3 DNA: TGTGCCAGCAGCGAGGGACAGCTGACCGGGGAGCTGTTTTTT. Translation: CASSEGQLTGELFF.

The CDR3 spells CASSLLIGGQAFF. The CDR3 nucleotides read TGTGCCAGCAGCTTGTTAATCGGGGGGCAGGCTTTCTTT. V gene TRBV7-3 combines with J gene TRBJ1-1, with D perhaps matching TRBD1 (6 bases). The CDR3 totals 13 residues. V lost 3 bases and J lost 11, with 16 bases in between. The germline CDR1 and CDR2 sequences are SGHTA and FQGTGA.

Here the CDR3 DNA reads TGTGCCAGCAGCTTGGGGCAGGGGAGCCCGGGGTCCCAGTACTTC. It is translated as CASSLGQGSPGSQYF. The V call is TRBV7-9, the J call TRBJ2-5; tentatively, D is TRBD1 (6 bases). From germline, CDR1 is SEHNR and CDR2 FQNEAQ (reference sequence). The CDR3 runs to 15 residues. V dropped 3 bases and J dropped 9 bases, with 20 bases sitting between them.

This clone showed up just once. This rearrangement joins TRBV11-2 to TRBJ1-4; D gene uncertain. V gave up 5 bases and J gave up 6 bases, with 22 bases separating them. Germline CDR1 SGHAT, CDR2 FQNNGV. The CDR3 loop spans 17 amino acids. The CDR3 loop is CASSPSLGDSDHEKLFF. The CDR3 bases are TGTGCCAGCAGCCCATCCCTCGGCGACTCCGATCATGAAAAACTGTTTTTT.

The rearrangement links TRBV2 to TRBJ2-1, with TRBD1 identical over 11 bases. This CDR3 region has 15 residues. J lost 8 bases, V lost 6 bases, and 9 bases had no gene match. CDR1 is SNHLY, CDR2 FYNNEI, per germline. CDR3 in DNA: TGTGCCAGCAGCGGGACAGGGGGGTTTATGGATGAGCAGTTCTTC. This translates into CASSGTGGFMDEQFF.

The V and J genes are TRBV10-2 and TRBJ1-1; 7 bases agree with TRBD1. Germline lookup yields CDR1 WSHSY and CDR2 SAAADI. The CDR3 extends over 14 amino acids. J was trimmed by 1 base and V by 3 bases; bases with no gene match: 2. CDR3 sequence reads: CASSERGPNTEAFF. CDR3 nucleotides: TGCGCCAGCAGTGAAAGGGGGCCGAACACTGAAGCTTTCTTT.

This chain joins TRBV20-1 and TRBJ1-1; D unclear. The germline gives CDR1 DFQATT, CDR2 SNEGSKA (reference sequence). The CDR3 loop spans 11 amino acids. V was clipped by 1 base and J by 7 bases, with 7 bases between them. CDR3: CSARGSHEAFF. Here the CDR3 DNA reads TGCAGTGCTAGAGGTAGCCATGAAGCTTTCTTT.

The gene calls are TRBV4-3 and TRBJ1-2; no definite D call. Trimming left V 0 bases short and J 7 bases short, with 15 bases between. The CDR3 consists of 15 residues. From germline, CDR1 is LGHNA and CDR2 YSLEER. CDR3 nucleotides: TGCGCCAGCAGCCAAGACCACGGTTTGGACTCTGGCTACACCTTC. This gives the protein CASSQDHGLDSGYTF.

The chain recombines TRBV7-9 with TRBJ2-7; 7 bases map to TRBD1. The CDR3 contains 14 residues. From germline, CDR1 is SEHNR and CDR2 FQNEAQ (reference sequence). After removal of 5 bases from V and 2 bases from J, the junction contained 6 bases not matched to a gene. CDR3 DNA sequence: TGTGCCAGCAGCCTAGGGACAGCTACCTACGAGCAGTACTTC. Translating it yields CASSLGTATYEQYF.

This chain joins TRBV7-6 and TRBJ1-3, with unresolved D. Germline V gene sequence: CDR1 SGHVS, CDR2 FNYEAQ. Trimming cost V 1 base and J 0 bases, with 10 bases left between them. The CDR3 loop spans 16 amino acids. CDR3 bases: TGTGCCAGCAGCTTAGGAGGGCTTCACTCTGGAAACACCATATATTTT. It is translated as CASSLGGLHSGNTIYF.

The rearrangement links TRBV7-6 to TRBJ2-2, with TRBD2 matching 9 bases. CDR3 length: 18 residues. V shed 5 bases and J 4 bases; nucleotides not matched to a gene: 14. The germline V gene encodes CDR1 SGHVS and CDR2 FNYEAQ. Here the CDR3 reads CASSLTGTSSSGTGELFF. For the CDR3, the DNA is TGTGCCAGCAGCCTAACCGGGACTAGCTCCTCCGGCACCGGGGAGCTGTTTTTT.

This clone turned up a few times. The genes are TRBV7-2 and TRBJ2-7, with TRBD1 as a possible D gene (7 bases). Germline V gives CDR1 SGHTA, CDR2 FQGNSA. The V end lost 3 bases, the J end lost 5 bases, and 11 bases lay between the germline ends. The CDR3 runs to 13 residues. In DNA form, the CDR3 reads TGTGCCAGCAGCTTGGGCAGGGGGGACGAGCAGTACGTC. Translation gives CASSLGRGDEQYV.